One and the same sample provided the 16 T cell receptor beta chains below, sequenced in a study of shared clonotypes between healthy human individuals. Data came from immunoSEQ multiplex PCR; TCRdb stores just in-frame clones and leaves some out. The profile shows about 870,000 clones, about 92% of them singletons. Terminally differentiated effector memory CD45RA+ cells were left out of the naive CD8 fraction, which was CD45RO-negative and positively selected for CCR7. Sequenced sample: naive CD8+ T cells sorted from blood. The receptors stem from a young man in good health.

The CDR3 sequence is CASSLVGLNNYGYTF. CDR3 coding DNA: TGTGCCAGCAGTTTAGTCGGACTTAATAACTATGGCTACACCTTC. This chain connects TRBV27 to TRBJ1-2; D remains unclear. Trimming took 2 bases from V and 1 from J, leaving 11 bases between them. CDR3 length: 15 residues. CDR1 is MNHEY and CDR2 is SMNVEV in the germline V gene (reference sequence).

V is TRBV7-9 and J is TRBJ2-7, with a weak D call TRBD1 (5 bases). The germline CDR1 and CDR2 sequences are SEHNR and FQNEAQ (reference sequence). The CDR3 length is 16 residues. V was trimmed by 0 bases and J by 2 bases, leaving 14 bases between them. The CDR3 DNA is TGTGCCAGCAGCTTAGCGAAACAGGTGAATCCCTACGAGCAGTACTTC. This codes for CASSLAKQVNPYEQYF.

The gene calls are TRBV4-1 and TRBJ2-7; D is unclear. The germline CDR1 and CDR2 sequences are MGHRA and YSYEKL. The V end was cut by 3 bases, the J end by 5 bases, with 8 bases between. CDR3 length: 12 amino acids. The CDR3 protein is CASSQGGHEQYF. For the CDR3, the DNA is TGCGCCAGCAGCCAGGGTGGTCACGAGCAGTACTTC.

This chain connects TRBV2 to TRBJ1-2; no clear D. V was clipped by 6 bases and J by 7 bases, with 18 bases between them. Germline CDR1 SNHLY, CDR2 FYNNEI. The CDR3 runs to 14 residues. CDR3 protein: CASRNANDYTGYTF. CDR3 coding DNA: TGTGCCAGCAGGAACGCCAACGATTACACTGGCTACACCTTC.

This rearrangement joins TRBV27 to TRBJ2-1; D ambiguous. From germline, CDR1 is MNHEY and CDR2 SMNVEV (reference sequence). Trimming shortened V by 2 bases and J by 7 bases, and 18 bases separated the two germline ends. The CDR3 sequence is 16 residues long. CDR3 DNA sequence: TGTGCCAGCAGTTTACCCACCCGTGGGAACAGAAATGAGCAGTTCTTC. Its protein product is CASSLPTRGNRNEQFF.

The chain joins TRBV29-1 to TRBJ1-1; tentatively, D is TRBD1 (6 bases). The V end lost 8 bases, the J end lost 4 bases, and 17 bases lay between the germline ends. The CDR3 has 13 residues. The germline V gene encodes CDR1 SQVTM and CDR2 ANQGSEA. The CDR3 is CSFSLGGGTEAFF. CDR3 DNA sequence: TGCAGCTTTTCACTAGGGGGAGGCACTGAAGCTTTCTTT. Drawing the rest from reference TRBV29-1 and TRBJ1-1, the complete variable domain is SAVISQKPSRDICQRGTSLTIQCQVDSQVTMMFWYRQQPGQSLTLIATANQGSEATYESGFVIDKFPISRPNLTFSTLTVSNMSPEDSSIYLCSFSLGGGTEAFFGQGTRLTVV.

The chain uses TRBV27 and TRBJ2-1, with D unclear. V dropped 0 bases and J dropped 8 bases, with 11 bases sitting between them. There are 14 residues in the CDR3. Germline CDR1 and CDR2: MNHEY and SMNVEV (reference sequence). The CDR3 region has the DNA TGTGCCAGCAGTTTATCCGGCGGTGGCGATGAGCAGTTCTTC. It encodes CASSLSGGGDEQFF.

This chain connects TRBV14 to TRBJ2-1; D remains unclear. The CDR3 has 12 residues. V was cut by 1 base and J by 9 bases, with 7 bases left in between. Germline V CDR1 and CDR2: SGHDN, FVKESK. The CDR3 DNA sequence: TGTGCCAGCAGCCAAGTGGTGCCTGAGCAGTTCTTC. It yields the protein CASSQVVPEQFF.

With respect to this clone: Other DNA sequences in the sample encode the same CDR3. CDR3 nucleotide sequence: TGTGCCAGCAGCTTTGGGGGAGGGTACGAGCAGTACTTC. It translates to CASSFGGGYEQYF. The chain recombines TRBV7-3 with TRBJ2-7; TRBD2 agrees at 7 bases. CDR3 length equals 13 residues. The germline gives CDR1 SGHTA, CDR2 FQGTGA. J lost 4 bases, V lost 3 bases, and 3 bases had no gene match.

The CDR3 here is CASSFFGAGDEQFF. CDR3 nucleotides: TGTGCCAGCAGTTTTTTTGGGGCGGGTGATGAGCAGTTCTTC. V and J are TRBV27 and TRBJ2-1; D might be TRBD1 or TRBD2, each matching 5 bases. The CDR3 totals 14 residues. V was shortened by 3 bases and J by 8 bases, with 14 bases between the two germline ends. From germline, CDR1 is MNHEY and CDR2 SMNVEV (reference sequence).

The CDR3, as DNA: TGTGCCAGCAGCTTAGGGGTGTTAGGGTCCTACAATGAGCAGTTCTTC. This sequence encodes CASSLGVLGSYNEQFF. The rearrangement uses TRBV11-2 and TRBJ2-1; D remains unclear. V was cut by 1 base and J by 1 base, with 11 bases left in between. Per germline, CDR1 SGHAT and CDR2 FQNNGV. CDR3 size: 16 residues.

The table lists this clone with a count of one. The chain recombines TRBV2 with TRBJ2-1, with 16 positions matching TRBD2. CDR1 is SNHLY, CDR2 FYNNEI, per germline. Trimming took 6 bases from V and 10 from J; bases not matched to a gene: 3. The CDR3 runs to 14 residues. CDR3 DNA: TGTGCCAGCAGCGAGGGACTAGCGGGGGGGGAGCAGTTCTTC. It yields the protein CASSEGLAGGEQFF.

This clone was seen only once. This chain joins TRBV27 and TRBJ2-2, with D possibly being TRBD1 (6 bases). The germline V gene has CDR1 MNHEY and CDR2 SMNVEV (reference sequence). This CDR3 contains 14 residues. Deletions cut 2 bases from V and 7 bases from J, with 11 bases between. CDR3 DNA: TGTGCCAGCAGTTTACCAGGGGTCAGCGGGGAGCTGTTTTTT. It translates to CASSLPGVSGELFF.

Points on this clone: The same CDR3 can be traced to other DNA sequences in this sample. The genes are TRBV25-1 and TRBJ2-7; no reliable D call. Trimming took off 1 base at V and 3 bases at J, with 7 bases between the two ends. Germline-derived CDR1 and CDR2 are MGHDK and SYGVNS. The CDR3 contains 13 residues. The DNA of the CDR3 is TGTGCCAGCAGTGAATTAGGAGACTACGAGCAGTACTTC. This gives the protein CASSELGDYEQYF.

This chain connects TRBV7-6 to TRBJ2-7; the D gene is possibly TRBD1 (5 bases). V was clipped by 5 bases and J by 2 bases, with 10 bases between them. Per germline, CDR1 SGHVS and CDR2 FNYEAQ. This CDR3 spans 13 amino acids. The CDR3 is CASSDRDPYEQYF. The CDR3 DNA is TGTGCCAGCAGCGACAGAGATCCCTACGAGCAGTACTTC.

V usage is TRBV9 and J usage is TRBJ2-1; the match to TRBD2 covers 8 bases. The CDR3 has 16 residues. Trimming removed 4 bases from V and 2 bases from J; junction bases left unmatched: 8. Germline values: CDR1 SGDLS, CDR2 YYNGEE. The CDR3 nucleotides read TGTGCCAGCAGCCACCGAGTTAGCGGGACCTACAATGAGCAGTTCTTC. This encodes CASSHRVSGTYNEQFF.